The 8 T cell receptor beta chains listed next were all sequenced from one sample in a study of cytomegalovirus exposure and HLA in healthy donors. The primer mix had 60 Vbeta and 13 Jbeta primers. TCRdb's copy holds only in-frame clones and misses some; the assay was immunoSEQ multiplex PCR. The sample's table shows around 200,000 clones. Input material: PBMCs. The receptors shown here come from a girl aged 2 to 9 in good health and CMV-seropositive.

The chain recombines TRBV27 with TRBJ2-7, with D perhaps TRBD1 (6 bases). V was trimmed by 5 bases and J by 0 bases, leaving 17 bases between them. In germline, CDR1 is MNHEY, CDR2 SMNVEV (reference sequence). CDR3 length: 16 amino acids. CDR3 sequence: CASSPRDTRPSYEQYF. The CDR3 nucleotides read TGTGCCAGCAGTCCTAGGGACACCCGACCCTCCTACGAGCAGTACTTC.

This chain joins TRBV29-1 and TRBJ1-5, with D possibly matching TRBD1 (5 bases). Per the germline V gene, CDR1 is SQVTM and CDR2 is ANQGSEA. The CDR3 sequence is 13 residues long. The ends were cut back, 4 bases at V and 0 bases at J, with 7 bases in the middle. CDR3 in amino acids: CSVGQGSNQPQHF. In nucleotides, the CDR3 is TGCAGCGTTGGGCAGGGTAGCAATCAGCCCCAGCATTTT. The variable domain in full, completed from reference TRBV29-1 and TRBJ1-5, reads SAVISQKPSRDICQRGTSLTIQCQVDSQVTMMFWYRQQPGQSLTLIATANQGSEATYESGFVIDKFPISRPNLTFSTLTVSNMSPEDSSIYLCSVGQGSNQPQHFGDGTRLSIL.

This chain joins TRBV5-1 and TRBJ2-3, with 7 nucleotides matching TRBD2. The CDR3 runs to 17 residues. V shed 4 bases, J shed 3 bases, and the junction held 14 bases outside the gene matches. Germline CDR1 reads SGHRS; CDR2 reads YFSETQ. CDR3 protein: CASSPKASGIPTDTQYF. CDR3 DNA sequence: TGCGCCAGCAGCCCCAAAGCTAGCGGTATTCCAACAGATACGCAGTATTTT.

The rearrangement links TRBV29-1 to TRBJ1-1; the D is unclear. This CDR3 region has 14 residues. Germline lookup yields CDR1 SQVTM and CDR2 ANQGSEA. V shed 6 bases and J shed 0 bases, with 14 bases lying between them. The CDR3 here is CSVKRTSLNTEAFF. CDR3 DNA: TGCAGCGTAAAGAGAACGAGCCTGAACACTGAAGCTTTCTTT.

The rearrangement uses TRBV28 and TRBJ2-3; D might be TRBD1 (7 bases). This CDR3 contains 15 residues. The V end lost 5 bases, the J end lost 3 bases, and 15 bases lay between the germline ends. Germline assignment: CDR1 MDHEN and CDR2 SYDVKM. The CDR3, as DNA: TGTGCCAGCAGTGGCAGGGGGGTGGGGACAGATACGCAGTATTTT. This codes for CASSGRGVGTDTQYF.

The rearrangement links TRBV27 to TRBJ1-2, with D possibly matching TRBD1 (6 bases). Trimming removed 2 bases from V and 2 bases from J, with 12 bases in between. The CDR3 has 15 residues. The V gene's germline CDR1 is MNHEY and CDR2 SMNVEV (reference sequence). The CDR3 loop is CASSLVRGSNYGYTF. CDR3 nucleotides: TGTGCCAGCAGTTTAGTGAGGGGGTCAAACTATGGCTACACCTTC.

This chain connects TRBV5-1 to TRBJ1-2, with D possibly TRBD1 on 6 matching bases. The V gene lost 6 bases and the J gene lost 8 bases, with 20 bases spanning the gap. The CDR3 is 14 residues long. Germline values: CDR1 SGHRS, CDR2 YFSETQ. The CDR3 DNA sequence: TGCGCCAGCAATACTGGGTACAGGGAGCTGGGCTACACCTTC. This gives the protein CASNTGYRELGYTF.

The V call is TRBV30, the J call TRBJ2-7, with 7 bases matching TRBD1. Germline CDR1 is GTSNPN and CDR2 is SVGIG (reference sequence). V shed 4 bases and J 5 bases; nucleotides not matched to a gene: 11. The CDR3 covers 14 residues. CDR3 amino acids: CAWMQPTGWHEQYF. The CDR3 region has the DNA TGTGCCTGGATGCAGCCGACAGGGTGGCACGAGCAGTACTTC. Looking up the rest from reference TRBV30 and TRBJ2-7 gives the full variable domain: SQTIHQWPATLVQPVGSPLSLECTVEGTSNPNLYWYRQAAGRGLQLLFYSVGIGQISSEVPQNLSASRPQDRQFILSSKKLLLSDSGFYLCAWMQPTGWHEQYFGPGTRLTVT.